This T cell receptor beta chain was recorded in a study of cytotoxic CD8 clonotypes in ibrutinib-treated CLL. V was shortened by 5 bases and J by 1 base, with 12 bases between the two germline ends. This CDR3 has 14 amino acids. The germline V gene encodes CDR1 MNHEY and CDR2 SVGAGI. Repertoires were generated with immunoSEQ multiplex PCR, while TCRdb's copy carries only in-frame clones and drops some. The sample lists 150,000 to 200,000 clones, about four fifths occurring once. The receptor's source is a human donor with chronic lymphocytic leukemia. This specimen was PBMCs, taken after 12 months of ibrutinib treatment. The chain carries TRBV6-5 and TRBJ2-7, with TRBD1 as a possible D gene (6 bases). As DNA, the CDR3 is TGTGCCAGCAGTACGGGACACAAATCCTACGAGCAGTACTTC. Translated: CASSTGHKSYEQYF.